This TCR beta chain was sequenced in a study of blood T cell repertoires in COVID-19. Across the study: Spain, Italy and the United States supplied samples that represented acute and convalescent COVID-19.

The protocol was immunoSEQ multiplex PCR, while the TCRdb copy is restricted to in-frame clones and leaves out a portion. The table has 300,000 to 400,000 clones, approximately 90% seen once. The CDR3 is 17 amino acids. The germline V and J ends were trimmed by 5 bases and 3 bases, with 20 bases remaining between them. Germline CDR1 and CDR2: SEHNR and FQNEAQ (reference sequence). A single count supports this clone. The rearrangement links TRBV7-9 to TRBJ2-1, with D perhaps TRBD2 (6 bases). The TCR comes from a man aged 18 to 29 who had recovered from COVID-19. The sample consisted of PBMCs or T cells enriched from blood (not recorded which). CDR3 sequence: CASSPEEGKFYYNEQFF. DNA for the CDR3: TGTGCCAGCAGCCCAGAGGAGGGGAAGTTTTACTACAATGAGCAGTTCTTC.